These 25 T cell receptor beta chains were sequenced from one sample in a study of beta chain features in type 1 diabetes. Expressed TCRB transcripts were sequenced after all isolated RNA was converted to cDNA. Measured with immunoSEQ multiplex PCR; TCRdb has only the in-frame clones, and not every one. The data hold tens of thousands of clones, with roughly 30% observed a single time. Specimen: stem cell memory CD4+ T cells from blood. These TCRs come from a woman aged 18-29 years in good health.

This clone turned up a few times. This sequence joins TRBV2 and TRBJ2-2; 8 nucleotides agree with TRBD2. The germline CDR1 and CDR2 sequences are SNHLY and FYNNEI. The CDR3 covers 14 residues. With 7 bases clipped from V and 8 bases from J, the junction kept 9 bases outside the gene matches. CDR3 amino acids: CASTPGTSGGELFF. The CDR3 nucleotides read TGTGCCAGCACTCCCGGAACTAGCGGAGGGGAGCTGTTTTTT.

V is TRBV5-4 and J is TRBJ2-1; no clear D gene. The length of the CDR3 is 16 residues. Germline assignment: CDR1 SGHNT and CDR2 YYREEE (reference sequence). V was clipped by 0 bases and J by 0 bases, with 10 bases between them. CDR3 in amino acids: CASSLGRRSSYNEQFF. The CDR3 DNA follows: TGTGCCAGCAGCTTGGGGCGGCGGAGCTCCTACAATGAGCAGTTCTTC.

The chain is built from TRBV30 and TRBJ1-5, with D tentatively TRBD1 (5 bases). CDR1 GTSNPN and CDR2 SVGIG come from the germline V gene (reference sequence). The V gene lost 0 bases and the J gene lost 6 bases, with 12 bases spanning the gap. The CDR3 is made up of 14 amino acids. This chain's CDR3 is CAWSVLGVSQPQHF. As DNA, the CDR3 is TGTGCCTGGAGTGTCTTAGGGGTGAGTCAGCCCCAGCATTTT. Based on the CDR3 plus reference TRBV30 and TRBJ1-5, the full variable domain is SQTIHQWPATLVQPVGSPLSLECTVEGTSNPNLYWYRQAAGRGLQLLFYSVGIGQISSEVPQNLSASRPQDRQFILSSKKLLLSDSGFYLCAWSVLGVSQPQHFGDGTRLSIL.

The chain couples TRBV6-5 to TRBJ2-2, with D uncertain. The CDR3 contains 16 residues. The V and J ends lost 0 bases and 1 base respectively, with 9 bases between them. Germline CDR1 is MNHEY and CDR2 is SVGAGI. Here the CDR3 reads CASSYSYRLNTGELFF. Written as DNA, the CDR3 is TGTGCCAGCAGTTACTCGTACAGATTGAACACCGGGGAGCTGTTTTTT.

Only a few counts were recorded for this clone. The chain links TRBV7-9 to TRBJ2-1; D may be TRBD2 (5 bases). This CDR3 is built from 14 residues. V was trimmed by 8 bases and J by 4 bases, leaving 15 bases between them. The germline V gene encodes CDR1 SEHNR and CDR2 FQNEAQ (reference sequence). The CDR3 is CASGGLRGYNEQFF. DNA for the CDR3: TGTGCCAGCGGAGGACTGCGCGGTTACAATGAGCAGTTCTTC.

This chain links TRBV9 with TRBJ2-1, with 10 bases that match TRBD2. V trimming: 2 bases; J trimming: 5 bases; junction bases outside the gene matches: 13. Germline V gene sequence: CDR1 SGDLS, CDR2 YYNGEE. The CDR3 totals 18 residues. CDR3: CASSVVGSSGRANNEQFF. In nucleotides, the CDR3 is TGTGCCAGCAGCGTGGTCGGTTCGAGCGGGAGGGCCAACAATGAGCAGTTCTTC.

The rearrangement links TRBV5-1 to TRBJ1-2; 8 bases align to TRBD1. Per the germline V gene, CDR1 is SGHRS and CDR2 is YFSETQ. V lost 3 bases, J lost 3 bases, and 1 base stayed unmatched. The CDR3 runs 13 residues. The CDR3 loop reads CASSSTGDYGYTF. DNA of the CDR3: TGCGCCAGCAGCTCGACAGGGGACTATGGCTACACCTTC.

The chain has TRBV2 and TRBJ2-5; TRBD1 matches at 9 bases. The germline CDR1 and CDR2 sequences are SNHLY and FYNNEI. The CDR3 covers 13 residues. With 10 bases clipped from V and 1 base from J, the junction kept 4 bases outside the gene matches. In DNA, the CDR3 is TGTGCCATCCCGGGACAGGGCCAAGAGACCCAGTACTTC. Translation: CAIPGQGQETQYF.

The table lists this clone with a count of one. The V gene is TRBV7-2, the J gene TRBJ1-2; D perhaps matches TRBD1 (6 bases). Deletions cut 5 bases from V and 3 bases from J, with 10 bases between. The CDR3 runs to 13 residues. CDR1 SGHTA and CDR2 FQGNSA come from the germline V gene. CDR3 amino acids: CASSPDSDYGYTF. In DNA, the CDR3 is TGTGCCAGCAGCCCGGACAGTGACTATGGCTACACCTTC.

This clone was observed a few times. This chain links TRBV4-3 with TRBJ2-3; 9 bases map to TRBD1. Trimming at V came to 2 bases and at J to 4 bases, leaving 4 bases not matched to a gene. There are 15 residues in the CDR3. Germline V CDR1 and CDR2: LGHNA, YSLEER. CDR3 DNA: TGCGCCAGCAGCCAACTCAGACAGGGGGCAGATACGCAGTATTTT. Translating it yields CASSQLRQGADTQYF.

The CDR3 nucleotides read TGTGCCAGCAGTGAGAGGTCGCTTGGCCGGTATAATGAGCAGTTCTTC. It codes for CASSERSLGRYNEQFF. This rearrangement joins TRBV6-1 to TRBJ2-1; D not certain. This CDR3 is 16 amino acids long. V was trimmed by 3 bases and J by 7 bases, leaving 19 bases between them. The germline V gene has CDR1 MNHNS and CDR2 SASEGT.

V usage is TRBV6-1 and J usage is TRBJ1-2; D is perhaps TRBD1 (6 bases). The CDR3 spans 17 residues. CDR1 and CDR2 (germline): MNHNS, SASEGT. V was cut by 4 bases and J by 1 base, with 19 bases left in between. CDR3 DNA sequence: TGTGCCAGCAGTGTGGGCCGAGGGGGAGCTAGTAACTATGGCTACACCTTC. Its protein product is CASSVGRGGASNYGYTF.

V and J are TRBV30 and TRBJ1-5; D might be TRBD1 (5 bases). The CDR3 extends over 13 amino acids. V lost 4 bases to trimming and J lost 1 base, with 8 bases between them. Germline CDR1 GTSNPN, CDR2 SVGIG (reference sequence). CDR3 in DNA: TGTGCCTGGACAGGGCTAAGCAATCAGCCCCAGCATTTT. It specifies CAWTGLSNQPQHF.

The V gene is TRBV2, the J gene TRBJ1-2; 7 bases agree with TRBD1. This CDR3 has 16 residues. Germline CDR1 SNHLY, CDR2 FYNNEI. Trimming took 4 bases from V and 4 from J; bases not matched to a gene: 12. The CDR3 DNA follows: TGTGCCAGCAGTGGAGGGACAGCTGAAGTTGCCTATGGCTACACCTTC. It yields the protein CASSGGTAEVAYGYTF.

The J gene is TRBJ2-4, the V gene TRBV5-1; D is unresolved. This CDR3 has 14 residues. The V gene's germline CDR1 is SGHRS and CDR2 YFSETQ. The germline V and J ends were trimmed by 2 bases and 5 bases, with 11 bases remaining between them. The CDR3 here is CASSLSPPQNIQYF. Written as DNA, the CDR3 is TGCGCCAGCAGCTTATCTCCTCCCCAAAACATTCAGTACTTC.

This clone was found a few times. The rearrangement links TRBV19 to TRBJ2-7; 9 nucleotides align to TRBD1. Germline-derived CDR1 and CDR2 are LNHDA and SQIVND (reference sequence). The CDR3 is 14 amino acids. V shed 5 bases and J 5 bases; nucleotides not matched to a gene: 7. The CDR3, as DNA: TGTGCCAGTAGTCCCGGGACAGGGAAGAACGAGCAGTACTTC. This translates into CASSPGTGKNEQYF.

V usage is TRBV11-2 and J usage is TRBJ1-1; D gene ambiguous. Germline V gene data show CDR1 as SGHAT and CDR2 as FQNNGV. Trimming removed 5 bases from V and 1 base from J, with 11 bases in between. The CDR3 extends over 14 amino acids. The CDR3 nucleotides read TGTGCCAGCAGCCCTGAGGGTTGGAACACTGAAGCTTTCTTT. It is translated as CASSPEGWNTEAFF.

This clone was found a few times. V and J are TRBV11-3 and TRBJ2-1; D call uncertain. CDR3 length: 13 residues. V was cut by 3 bases and J by 0 bases, with 3 bases left in between. Germline-derived CDR1 and CDR2 are SGHNT and YENEEA. The CDR3 coding sequence is TGTGCCAGCAGCTTGAGCTCCTACAATGAGCAGTTCTTC. It translates to CASSLSSYNEQFF. The entire variable domain, with the rest obtained from reference TRBV11-3 and TRBJ2-1, is as follows: EAGVVQSPRYKIIEKKQPVAFWCNPISGHNTLYWYLQNLGQGPELLIRYENEEAVDDSQLPKDRFSAERLKGVDSTLKIQPAELGDSAVYLCASSLSSYNEQFFGPGTRLTVL.

The V call is TRBV6-1, the J call TRBJ2-3; no clear D. This CDR3 spans 14 amino acids. V dropped 2 bases and J dropped 4 bases, with 10 bases sitting between them. Germline CDR1 reads MNHNS; CDR2 reads SASEGT. CDR3 sequence (DNA): TGTGCCAGCAGTGAACGGTCCGTTGCAGATACGCAGTATTTT. This sequence encodes CASSERSVADTQYF.

A few counts support this clone. The chain combines TRBV5-1 with TRBJ2-5; TRBD1 aligns across 7 bases. The CDR3 sequence is 13 residues long. CDR1 and CDR2 from the germline V gene are SGHRS and YFSETQ. V lost 6 bases, J lost 4 bases, and 6 bases stayed unmatched. CDR3 loop: CASTLGQRETQYF. In DNA, the CDR3 is TGCGCCAGCACCCTGGGACAGAGAGAGACCCAGTACTTC.

This clone was found once. The chain uses TRBV18 and TRBJ2-1, with D maybe TRBD1 (6 bases). Germline V gene sequence: CDR1 KGHSH, CDR2 LQKENI. The CDR3 consists of 14 residues. The V end lost 3 bases, the J end lost 2 bases, and 8 bases lay between the germline ends. The CDR3 DNA reads as TGTGCCAGCTCACCTGGACAGACCTACAATGAGCAGTTCTTC. Translated: CASSPGQTYNEQFF.

The table lists this clone with a few counts. The rearrangement joins TRBV30 to TRBJ1-2; unclear D gene. Germline CDR1 and CDR2: GTSNPN and SVGIG (reference sequence). The CDR3 is 12 residues long. Trimming removed 8 bases at V and 2 bases at J, with 12 bases between. CDR3 coding DNA: TGTGCCGCCTTCACACCCAACTATGGCTACACCTTC. It codes for CAAFTPNYGYTF. Drawing the rest from reference TRBV30 and TRBJ1-2, the complete variable domain is SQTIHQWPATLVQPVGSPLSLECTVEGTSNPNLYWYRQAAGRGLQLLFYSVGIGQISSEVPQNLSASRPQDRQFILSSKKLLLSDSGFYLCAAFTPNYGYTFGSGTRLTVV.

The V and J genes are TRBV7-9 and TRBJ2-3, with 9 bases fitting TRBD2. CDR1 and CDR2 (germline): SEHNR, FQNEAQ (reference sequence). V was clipped by 5 bases and J by 1 base; unmatched bases: 10. The CDR3 contains 17 residues. The CDR3 DNA is TGTGCCAGCAGCCTTTTCCTAGCGGGATTGGGCACAGATACGCAGTATTTT. Amino acid sequence: CASSLFLAGLGTDTQYF.

The chain combines TRBV30 with TRBJ2-3; 8 bases fit TRBD1. CDR1 is GTSNPN and CDR2 is SVGIG in the germline V gene (reference sequence). V trimming: 1 base; J trimming: 1 base; junction bases outside the gene matches: 4. The CDR3 extends over 15 amino acids. The CDR3 coding sequence is TGTGCCTGGAGTGACGAGGGACAGGGCACAGATACGCAGTATTTT. This encodes CAWSDEGQGTDTQYF.

The V and J genes are TRBV5-1 and TRBJ2-2, with 9 bases fitting TRBD2. J gave up 6 bases and V 4 bases, and 7 bases lay outside the gene matches. This CDR3 has 15 amino acids. Germline assignment: CDR1 SGHRS and CDR2 YFSETQ. Here the CDR3 DNA reads TGCGCCAGCAGCGGTATAGCGGGAGCCTCCGGGGAGCTGTTTTTT. Translating gives CASSGIAGASGELFF.